This TCR beta chain was documented in a study of T cell responses to AZD1222 COVID-19 vaccine. Findings and caveats of the study: Sampling that yielded the repertoires occurred only after the peak T cell response. Donors were chiefly white British, with a greater number of females, and clonal diversity was perhaps underestimated. At baseline, seropositivity was found in only 5 to 7 AZD1222 recipients.

Germline trimming cut 3 bases from V and 4 bases from J; bases unmatched to any gene: 7. CDR3 length: 16 amino acids. The germline CDR1 and CDR2 sequences are LNHDA and SQIVND (reference sequence). Some clones are missing from TCRdb's copy, which holds only in-frame ones; the method was immunoSEQ multiplex PCR. The sample records approximately 190,000 clones, over 70% being singletons. As to this clone: The antigen is unknown.

The specimen comprised peripheral blood, sampled on day 0 of MenACWY control vaccination. This rearrangement joins TRBV19 to TRBJ1-5, with 9 bases identical to TRBD1. The TCR comes from an adult in good health. The CDR3 DNA follows: TGTGCCAGTAGTATGGCCGGGACAGGGTTTAATCAGCCCCAGCATTTT. Translating gives CASSMAGTGFNQPQHF.